Presented here are 9 T cell receptor beta chains from one specimen sequenced in a study of blood T cell repertoires in COVID-19. Repertoires were generated with immunoSEQ multiplex PCR, while TCRdb's copy carries only in-frame clones and drops some. The sample includes roughly 70,000 clones, roughly 77% of them seen just once. Material: peripheral blood. The receptors were sampled from a human donor in a cohort sampled during active COVID-19.

The chain employs TRBV19 and TRBJ2-7, with TRBD1 as a possible D gene (7 bases). Germline V gene sequence: CDR1 LNHDA, CDR2 SQIVND (reference sequence). This CDR3 comprises 15 residues. The V end lost 5 bases, the J end lost 7 bases, and 21 bases lay between the germline ends. CDR3 sequence: CASSPQWRGQGEQYF. Written as DNA, the CDR3 is TGTGCCAGTAGTCCGCAGTGGAGGGGGCAGGGTGAGCAGTACTTC.

This sequence joins TRBV11-2 and TRBJ2-5; 13 bases align to TRBD2. V shed 5 bases, J shed 0 bases, and the junction held 9 bases outside the gene matches. The germline V gene encodes CDR1 SGHAT and CDR2 FQNNGV. This CDR3 is built from 18 residues. The CDR3: CASSTGLAGVLYQETQYF. CDR3 DNA: TGTGCCAGCAGCACCGGACTAGCGGGAGTTTTGTACCAAGAGACCCAGTACTTC.

V is TRBV4-1 and J is TRBJ1-3; D uncertain. Between the trimmed V and J ends, which lost 1 base and 4 bases, there was a span of 17 bases. This CDR3 has 17 amino acids. Germline assignment: CDR1 MGHRA and CDR2 YSYEKL. CDR3 DNA sequence: TGCGCCAGCAGCCAAGGAGGTGGCAGAAAATTGGGAAACACCATATATTTT. Amino acid sequence: CASSQGGGRKLGNTIYF.

V usage is TRBV28 and J usage is TRBJ1-1; 8 bases fit TRBD1. Germline CDR1 MDHEN, CDR2 SYDVKM. This CDR3 is built from 12 residues. Trimming at V came to 8 bases and at J to 11 bases, leaving 10 bases not matched to a gene. Here the CDR3 DNA reads TGTGCCAGCCGCGACAGGGGCCCTAGGGCTTTCTTT. Protein sequence: CASRDRGPRAFF.

V and J are TRBV18 and TRBJ2-3; 8 bases align to TRBD1. The CDR3 consists of 15 residues. The ends lost 3 bases at V and 7 bases at J; junction bases unmatched: 9. Per the germline V gene, CDR1 is KGHSH and CDR2 is LQKENI. The CDR3 sequence is CASSPTTGVVYTQYF. The DNA of the CDR3 is TGTGCCAGCTCACCTACGACAGGGGTAGTATATACGCAGTATTTT.

The CDR3 region is CASTQRTGRGYTF. CDR3 DNA: TGTGCCAGCACCCAAAGAACAGGGCGCGGCTACACCTTC. V usage is TRBV7-2 and J usage is TRBJ1-2, with D perhaps TRBD1 (6 bases). From germline, CDR1 is SGHTA and CDR2 FQGNSA. This CDR3 has 13 residues. Trimming cost V 7 bases and J 8 bases, with 17 bases left between them.

This clone was counted only a few times. V usage is TRBV7-9 and J usage is TRBJ2-7; 7 bases are a match to TRBD1. The CDR3 covers 15 residues. CDR1 is SEHNR and CDR2 is FQNEAQ in the germline V gene (reference sequence). V was clipped by 4 bases and J by 5 bases; unmatched bases: 11. The CDR3 DNA reads TGTGCCAGCAGCTCCCCACAGGGGCGATCGAACGAGCAGTACTTC. It codes for CASSSPQGRSNEQYF.

The chain employs TRBV7-9 and TRBJ1-4; D is uncertain. V gave up 3 bases and J gave up 0 bases, with 5 bases separating them. The CDR3 is 14 residues long. CDR1 is SEHNR, CDR2 FQNEAQ, per germline (reference sequence). The CDR3 here is CASSLEATNEKLFF. In DNA form, the CDR3 reads TGTGCCAGCAGCTTGGAGGCAACTAATGAAAAACTGTTTTTT.

This chain connects TRBV28 to TRBJ1-3, with D possibly being TRBD1 (6 bases). The CDR3 contains 13 residues. V lost 3 bases, J lost 7 bases, and 10 bases lay in between. CDR1 is MDHEN and CDR2 is SYDVKM in the germline V gene. Here the CDR3 reads CASSLLQGNTIYF. CDR3 nucleotides: TGTGCCAGCAGTTTGCTACAGGGCAACACCATATATTTT.